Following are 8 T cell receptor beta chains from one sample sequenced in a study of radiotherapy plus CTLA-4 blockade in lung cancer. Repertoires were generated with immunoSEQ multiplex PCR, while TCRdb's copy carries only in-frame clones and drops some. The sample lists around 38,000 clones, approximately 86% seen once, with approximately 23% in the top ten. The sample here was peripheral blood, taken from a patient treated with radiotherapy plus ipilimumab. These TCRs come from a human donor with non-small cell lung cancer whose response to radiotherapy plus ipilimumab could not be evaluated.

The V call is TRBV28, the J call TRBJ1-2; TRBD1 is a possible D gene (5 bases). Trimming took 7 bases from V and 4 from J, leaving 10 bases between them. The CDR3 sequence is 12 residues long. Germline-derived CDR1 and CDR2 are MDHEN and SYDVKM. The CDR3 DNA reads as TGTGCCAGCATTGGGACTCTCTATGGCTACACCTTC. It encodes CASIGTLYGYTF.

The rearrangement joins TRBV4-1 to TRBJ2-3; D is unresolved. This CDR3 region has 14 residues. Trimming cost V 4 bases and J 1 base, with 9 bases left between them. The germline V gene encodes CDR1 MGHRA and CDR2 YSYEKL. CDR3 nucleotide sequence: TGCGCCAGCAGCCGGGCTCCGGGCACAGATACGCAGTATTTT. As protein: CASSRAPGTDTQYF.

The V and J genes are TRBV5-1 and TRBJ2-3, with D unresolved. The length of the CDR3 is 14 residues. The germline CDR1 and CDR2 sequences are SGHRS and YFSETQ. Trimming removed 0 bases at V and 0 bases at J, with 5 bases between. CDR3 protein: CASSLDQSTDTQYF. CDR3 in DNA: TGCGCCAGCAGCTTGGACCAGAGCACAGATACGCAGTATTTT. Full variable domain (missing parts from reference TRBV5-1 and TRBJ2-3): KAGVTQTPRYLIKTRGQQVTLSCSPISGHRSVSWYQQTPGQGLQFLFEYFSETQRNKGNFPGRFSGRQFSNSRSEMNVSTLELGDSALYLCASSLDQSTDTQYFGPGTRLTVL.

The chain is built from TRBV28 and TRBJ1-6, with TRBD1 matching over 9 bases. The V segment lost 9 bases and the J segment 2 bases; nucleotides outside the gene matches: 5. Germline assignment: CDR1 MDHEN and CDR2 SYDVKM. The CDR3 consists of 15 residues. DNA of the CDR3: TGTGCCAGTAAGGACAGGGGTACCTATAATTCACCCCTCCACTTT. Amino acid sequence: CASKDRGTYNSPLHF.

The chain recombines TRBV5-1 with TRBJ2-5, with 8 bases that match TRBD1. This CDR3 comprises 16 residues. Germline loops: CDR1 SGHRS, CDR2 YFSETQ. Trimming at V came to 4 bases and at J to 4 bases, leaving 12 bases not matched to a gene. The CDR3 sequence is CASSTGQGLLGETQYF. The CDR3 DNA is TGCGCCAGCAGCACCGGACAGGGCCTCTTGGGAGAGACCCAGTACTTC.

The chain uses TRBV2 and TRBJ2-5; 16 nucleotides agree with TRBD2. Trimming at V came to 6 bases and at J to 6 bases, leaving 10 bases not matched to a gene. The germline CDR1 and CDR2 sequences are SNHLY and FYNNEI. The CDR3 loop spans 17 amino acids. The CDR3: CASSAGTSGRAGKTQYF. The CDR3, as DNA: TGTGCCAGCAGCGCCGGGACTAGCGGGAGGGCCGGGAAGACCCAGTACTTC. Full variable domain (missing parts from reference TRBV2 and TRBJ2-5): EPEVTQTPSHQVTQMGQEVILRCVPISNHLYFYWYRQILGQKVEFLVSFYNNEISEKSEIFDDQFSVERPDGSNFTLKIRSTKLEDSAMYFCASSAGTSGRAGKTQYFGPGTRLLVL.

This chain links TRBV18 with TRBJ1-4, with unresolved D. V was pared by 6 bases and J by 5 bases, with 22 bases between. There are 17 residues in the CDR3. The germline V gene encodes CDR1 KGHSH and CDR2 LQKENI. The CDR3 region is CASSHDGPRTGNEKLFF. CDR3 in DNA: TGTGCCAGCTCCCACGACGGACCACGGACGGGGAATGAAAAACTGTTTTTT.

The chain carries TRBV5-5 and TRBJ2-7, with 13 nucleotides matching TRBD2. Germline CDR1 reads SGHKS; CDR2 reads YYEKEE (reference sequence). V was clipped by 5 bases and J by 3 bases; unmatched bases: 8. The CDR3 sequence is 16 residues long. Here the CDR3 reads CASREGLAGAHYEQYF. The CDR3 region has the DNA TGTGCCAGCAGAGAAGGACTAGCGGGGGCCCACTACGAGCAGTACTTC.